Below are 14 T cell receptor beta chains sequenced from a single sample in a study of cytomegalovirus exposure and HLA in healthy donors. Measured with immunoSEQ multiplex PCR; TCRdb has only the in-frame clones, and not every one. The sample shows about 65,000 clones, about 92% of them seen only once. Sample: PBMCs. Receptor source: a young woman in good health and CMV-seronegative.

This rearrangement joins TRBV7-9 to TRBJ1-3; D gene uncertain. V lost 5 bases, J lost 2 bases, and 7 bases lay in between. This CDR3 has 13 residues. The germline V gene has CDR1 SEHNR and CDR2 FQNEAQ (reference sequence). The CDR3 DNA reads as TGTGCCAGCAGCGCACCGGCTGGAAACACCATATATTTT. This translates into CASSAPAGNTIYF.

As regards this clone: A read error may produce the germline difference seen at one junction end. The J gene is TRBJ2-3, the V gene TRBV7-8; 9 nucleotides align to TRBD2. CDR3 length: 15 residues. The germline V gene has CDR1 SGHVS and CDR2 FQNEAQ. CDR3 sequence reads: CASRPTGTSKDTQYF. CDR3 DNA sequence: TGTGCCAGCAGGCCAACCGGGACTAGCAAAGATACGCAGTATTTT.

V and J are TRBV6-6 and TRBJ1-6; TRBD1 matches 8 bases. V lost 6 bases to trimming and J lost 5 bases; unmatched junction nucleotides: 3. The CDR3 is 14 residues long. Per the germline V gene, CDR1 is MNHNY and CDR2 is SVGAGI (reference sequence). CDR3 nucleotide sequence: TGTGCCAGCAGAGGACAGGGACATAATTCACCCCTCCACTTT. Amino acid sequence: CASRGQGHNSPLHF.

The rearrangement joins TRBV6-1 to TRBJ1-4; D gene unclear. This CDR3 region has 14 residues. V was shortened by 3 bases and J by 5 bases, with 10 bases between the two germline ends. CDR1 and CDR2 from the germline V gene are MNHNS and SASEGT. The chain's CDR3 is CASSDGLENEKLFF. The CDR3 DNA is TGTGCCAGCAGTGACGGACTGGAAAATGAAAAACTGTTTTTT.

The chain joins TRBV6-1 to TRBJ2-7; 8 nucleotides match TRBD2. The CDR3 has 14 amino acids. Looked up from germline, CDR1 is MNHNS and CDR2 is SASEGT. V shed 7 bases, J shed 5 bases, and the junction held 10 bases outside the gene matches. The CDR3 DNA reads TGTGCCAGCACCCCCGGGGGGGGAGGGGACGAGCAGTACTTC. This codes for CASTPGGGGDEQYF.

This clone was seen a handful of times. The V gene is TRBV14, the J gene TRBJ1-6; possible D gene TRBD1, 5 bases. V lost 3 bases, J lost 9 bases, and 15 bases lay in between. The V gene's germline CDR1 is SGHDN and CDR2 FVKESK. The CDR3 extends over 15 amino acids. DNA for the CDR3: TGTGCCAGCAGCCATGGTACAGGAATATTTTCACCCCTCCACTTT. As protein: CASSHGTGIFSPLHF.

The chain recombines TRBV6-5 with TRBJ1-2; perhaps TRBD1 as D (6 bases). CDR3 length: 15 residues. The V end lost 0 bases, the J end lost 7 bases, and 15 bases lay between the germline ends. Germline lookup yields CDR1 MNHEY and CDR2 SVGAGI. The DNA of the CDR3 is TGTGCCAGCAGTTACTCGGGAGGGGGGAGGGTTGGCTACACCTTC. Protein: CASSYSGGGRVGYTF.

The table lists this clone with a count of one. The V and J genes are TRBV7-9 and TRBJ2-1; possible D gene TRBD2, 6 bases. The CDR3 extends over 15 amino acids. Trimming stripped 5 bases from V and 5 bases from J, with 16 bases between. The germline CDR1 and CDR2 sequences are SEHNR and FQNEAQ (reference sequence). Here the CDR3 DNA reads TGTGCCAGCAGCAACATTGGAGGGCCTGACAATGAGCAGTTCTTC. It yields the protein CASSNIGGPDNEQFF.

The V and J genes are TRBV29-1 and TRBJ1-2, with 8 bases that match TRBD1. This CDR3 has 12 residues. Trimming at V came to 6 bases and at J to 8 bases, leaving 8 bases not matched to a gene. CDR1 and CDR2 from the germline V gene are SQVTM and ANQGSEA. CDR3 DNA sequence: TGCAGCGTCGCGACAGGGGCTTTAGGCTACACCTTC. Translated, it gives CSVATGALGYTF.

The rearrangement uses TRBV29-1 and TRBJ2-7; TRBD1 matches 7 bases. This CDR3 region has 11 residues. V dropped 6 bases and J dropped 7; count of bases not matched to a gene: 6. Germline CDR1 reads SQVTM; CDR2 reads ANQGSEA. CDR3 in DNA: TGCAGCGTCCGCAGGGGGTGGGAGCAGTACTTC. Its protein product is CSVRRGWEQYF.

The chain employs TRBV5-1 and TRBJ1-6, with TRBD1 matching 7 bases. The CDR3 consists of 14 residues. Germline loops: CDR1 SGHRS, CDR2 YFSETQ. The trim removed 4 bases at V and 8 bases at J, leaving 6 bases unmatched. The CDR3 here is CASSQIDRDSPLHF. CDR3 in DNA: TGCGCCAGCAGCCAAATAGACAGGGATTCACCCCTCCACTTT.

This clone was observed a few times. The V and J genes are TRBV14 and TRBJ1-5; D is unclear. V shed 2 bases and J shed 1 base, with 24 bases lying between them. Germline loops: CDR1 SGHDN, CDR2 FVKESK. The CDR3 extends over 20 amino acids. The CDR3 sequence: CASSQLVSGSPGSSNQPQHF. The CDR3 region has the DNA TGTGCCAGCAGCCAATTAGTAAGTGGAAGCCCGGGTTCGAGCAATCAGCCCCAGCATTTT.

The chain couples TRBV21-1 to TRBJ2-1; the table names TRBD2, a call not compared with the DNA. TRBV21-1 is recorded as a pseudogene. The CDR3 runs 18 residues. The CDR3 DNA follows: TGTGCCAGCAGCAAAGATAGTCTGAAAGCGGGAGGCCACAATGAGCAGTTCTTC. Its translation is CASSKDSLKAGGHNEQFF.

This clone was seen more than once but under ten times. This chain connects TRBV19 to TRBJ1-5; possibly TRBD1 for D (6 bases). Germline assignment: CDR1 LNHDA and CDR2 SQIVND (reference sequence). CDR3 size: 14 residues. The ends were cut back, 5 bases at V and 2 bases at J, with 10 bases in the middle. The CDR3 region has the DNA TGTGCCAGTAGTCGACAGGAAGGCAATCAGCCCCAGCATTTT. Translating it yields CASSRQEGNQPQHF.